Presented here are 21 T cell receptor beta chains from one specimen sequenced in a study of T cells expressing NK-cell markers. TCRdb re-called the 5' RACE reads; one entry per CDR3 protein, DNA not given. This sample carries about half a million distinct CDR3 sequences, with approximately 1.5% going to the ten biggest clones. Sequencing was performed on blood T cells: a sorted CD56 or NKG2C T cell subset, CD4+ or CD8+ T cells, or bulk PBMC T cells (not recorded which). The receptors come from a woman aged 45-60 years in good health.

The chain carries TRBV15 and TRBJ1-5. Germline V CDR1 and CDR2: LNHNV, YYDKDF (reference sequence). This CDR3 comprises 13 residues. This CDR3 reads CATSRESSQPQHF.

The chain carries TRBV6-4 and TRBJ2-2; TCRdb returns TRBD1, unconfirmable since there is no DNA. The CDR3 has 14 amino acids. Germline CDR1 MRHNA, CDR2 SNTAGT. The chain's CDR3 is CASKRDTSTGELFF.

This chain joins TRBV3-1 and TRBJ1-2. This CDR3 is built from 14 residues. Germline assignment: CDR1 LGHDT and CDR2 YNNKEL (reference sequence). The CDR3 loop is CASSQGSANYGYTF.

This rearrangement joins TRBV12-3 or TRBV12-4 to TRBJ2-5. The CDR3 contains 13 residues. The CDR3 is CASRMGSRETQYF.

V is TRBV3-1 and J is TRBJ2-5; TCRdb's assignment of TRBD2 cannot be checked, as there is no DNA. The CDR3 runs 15 residues. Germline CDR1 is LGHDT and CDR2 is YNNKEL (reference sequence). This CDR3 reads CASRTSGSRGETQYF.

The chain carries TRBV5-1 and TRBJ2-2. Per the germline V gene, CDR1 is SGHRS and CDR2 is YFSETQ. CDR3 length: 15 residues. CDR3 residues: CASSWDPRGTGELFF.

The chain recombines TRBV12-3 or TRBV12-4 with TRBJ2-1; TCRdb's D call, TRBD2, is unchecked because there is no DNA. This CDR3 has 19 amino acids. This CDR3 is CASSPHLGGLAGGYNEQFF.

This chain uses TRBV10-3 with TRBJ1-6; without DNA, the TCRdb call of TRBD1 cannot be checked. The length of the CDR3 is 13 residues. The germline gives CDR1 ENHRY, CDR2 SYGVKD. CDR3 amino acids: CAIRQGEGSPLHF.

This sequence joins TRBV9 and TRBJ2-7. In germline, CDR1 is SGDLS, CDR2 YYNGEE. The CDR3 is 16 residues long. The CDR3: CASSVDSPAASYEQYF.

The chain uses TRBV7-2 and TRBJ1-1. Germline V CDR1 and CDR2: SGHTA, FQGNSA. The CDR3 spans 14 residues. The CDR3 spells CASSLDIGTTEAFF.

The V and J genes are TRBV15 and TRBJ2-5; TCRdb reports TRBD1, a call that lacks DNA to check it against. The CDR3 sequence is 15 residues long. From germline, CDR1 is LNHNV and CDR2 YYDKDF (reference sequence). The CDR3 loop reads CATSRGGTVLKTQYF.

CDR3 in amino acids: CASSLTPGQGGNEQFF. J is TRBJ2-1 and V is TRBV7-3; TCRdb's D gene call, TRBD1, goes unchecked for lack of DNA. Per the germline V gene, CDR1 is SGHTA and CDR2 is FQGTGA. This CDR3 has 16 amino acids.

The chain couples TRBV20-1 to TRBJ2-1; without DNA, the TCRdb call of TRBD2 cannot be checked. The germline gives CDR1 DFQATT, CDR2 SNEGSKA (reference sequence). This CDR3 comprises 13 residues. The CDR3 reads CSVANLAGGGQFF.

The rearrangement joins TRBV5-1 to TRBJ1-1; TCRdb's D gene call, TRBD1, goes unchecked for lack of DNA. In germline, CDR1 is SGHRS, CDR2 YFSETQ. The CDR3 contains 18 residues. This CDR3 is CASATGDRGIIQNTEAFF.

The V gene is TRBV29-1, the J gene TRBJ1-5; the TCRdb call, TRBD1, lacks DNA for checking. The CDR3 extends over 15 amino acids. Germline-derived CDR1 and CDR2 are SQVTM and ANQGSEA. The CDR3 sequence is CSAPGGRAHHQPQHF.

The gene calls are TRBV24-1 and TRBJ2-3; absent DNA, TCRdb's TRBD1 call cannot be checked. The germline V gene has CDR1 KGHDR and CDR2 SFDVKD. The CDR3 extends over 20 amino acids. The CDR3 protein is CATSGRTVGDFGGGTDTQYF.

V and J are TRBV7-3 and TRBJ2-3; TCRdb gives TRBD2 as the D gene, but with no DNA this cannot be confirmed. Germline CDR1 reads SGHTA; CDR2 reads FQGTGA. The CDR3 loop spans 16 amino acids. The CDR3 loop reads CASSQSLGVGTDTQYF.

The chain recombines TRBV6-2 or TRBV6-3 with TRBJ2-5. This CDR3 region has 15 residues. CDR1 is MNHEY, CDR2 SVGEGT, per germline. CDR3 amino acids: CASSSPDFPRETQYF.

This chain connects TRBV7-8 to TRBJ2-1; checking the TCRdb D call of TRBD2 is not possible without DNA. The CDR3 loop spans 16 amino acids. Germline CDR1 SGHVS, CDR2 FQNEAQ. CDR3 amino acids: CASSRTSGSAYNEQFF.

The chain is built from TRBV3-1 and TRBJ2-1; TCRdb picks TRBD2, but there is no DNA to check that call. Per germline, CDR1 LGHDT and CDR2 YNNKEL (reference sequence). This CDR3 is 15 amino acids long. The CDR3 region is CASSRIAGSYNEQFF.

The chain couples TRBV5-6 to TRBJ2-7; as DNA is missing, the TRBD2 call by TCRdb cannot be tested. CDR3 size: 16 residues. Germline V gives CDR1 SGHDT, CDR2 YYEEEE. The CDR3 loop is CASSQRTSGATYEQYF.